This TCR beta chain is from a study of blood T cell repertoires in COVID-19. The study drew participants aged about 18 to 95 years from under 30 US areas. The CDR3 runs to 14 residues. Between the trimmed V and J ends, which lost 1 base and 7 bases, there was a span of 13 bases. Germline CDR1 reads SGHKS; CDR2 reads YYEKEE (reference sequence). The repertoire was sequenced with immunoSEQ multiplex PCR; TCRdb's copy has only in-frame clones and lacks some. The sample holds around 400,000 clones; 88% are singletons and the top ten take less than 1.5%. The sequenced material came from PBMCs or T cells enriched from blood (not recorded which). This receptor was identified in a woman between 18 and 30 years old who had been exposed to COVID-19. The rearrangement joins TRBV5-5 to TRBJ2-3; D not certain. The CDR3 here is CASSLQKSLNTQYF. The CDR3 DNA follows: TGTGCCAGCAGCTTGCAGAAGTCCCTGAATACGCAGTATTTT.